A single sample is the source of the 28 T cell receptor beta chains below, sequenced in a study of CD8+CD57+ T cells in acquired aplastic anemia. Genomic DNA constituted the template upon which TCR beta VDJ and CDR3 profiling was performed. TCRdb redid the calling of the reads with MiXCR, one entry per CDR3 protein. Here the sample spans roughly 130,000 distinct CDR3 sequences, 48% being singletons. Specimen: sorted CD4+, CD8+, or CD8+CD57+ T cells (not recorded which) from PBMCs. These receptor sequences come from a human donor in good health, serving as a control.

V gene TRBV2 combines with J gene TRBJ1-5; tentatively, D is TRBD1 (6 bases). This CDR3 region has 17 residues. The V gene lost 7 bases and the J gene lost 2 bases, with 21 bases spanning the gap. From germline, CDR1 is SNHLY and CDR2 FYNNEI. The chain's CDR3 is CASISGLGGGGNQPQHF. The DNA of the CDR3 is TGTGCCAGCATTTCCGGTTTAGGGGGAGGCGGCAATCAGCCCCAGCATTTT.

The sample holds many counts of this clonotype. This chain joins TRBV7-9 and TRBJ1-2; D is unclear. The CDR3 covers 13 residues. Trimming took 3 bases from V and 4 from J, leaving 9 bases between them. CDR1 is SEHNR, CDR2 FQNEAQ, per germline (reference sequence). Here the CDR3 DNA reads TGTGCCAGCAGCTTCGGTCAGATCTATGGCTACACCTTC. Protein: CASSFGQIYGYTF.

The table lists this clonotype with many counts. V usage is TRBV7-2 and J usage is TRBJ2-1; possibly TRBD2 for D (5 bases). Trimming removed 2 bases from V and 8 bases from J, with 16 bases in between. The CDR3 length is 15 residues. CDR1 SGHTA and CDR2 FQGNSA come from the germline V gene. The CDR3 spells CASSLSPSGRDEQFF. The DNA for the CDR3 is TGTGCCAGCAGCTTATCCCCCAGTGGGCGGGATGAGCAGTTCTTC.

At least ten counts were recorded for this clonotype. The J gene is TRBJ2-3, the V gene TRBV12-3 or TRBV12-4; tentative D call: TRBD1 (5 bases). V dropped 4 bases and J dropped 3 bases, with 8 bases sitting between them. The length of the CDR3 is 13 residues. The CDR3 is CASSSYRTDTQYF. CDR3 in DNA: TGTGCCAGCAGTTCATACAGGACAGATACGCAGTATTTT.

V gene TRBV25-1 combines with J gene TRBJ2-7; maybe TRBD2 (5 bases). In germline, CDR1 is MGHDK, CDR2 SYGVNS. This CDR3 region has 13 residues. The germline V and J ends were trimmed by 4 bases and 3 bases, with 10 bases remaining between them. CDR3 residues: CASSGAGGYEQYF. For the CDR3, the DNA is TGTGCCAGCAGTGGGGCGGGTGGCTACGAGCAGTACTTC.

This clonotype was seen more than once but under ten times. The chain joins TRBV7-2 to TRBJ2-7; TRBD1 matches 9 bases. Germline-derived CDR1 and CDR2 are SGHTA and FQGNSA. J was trimmed by 3 bases and V by 7 bases; bases with no gene match: 10. This CDR3 contains 15 residues. The DNA for the CDR3 is TGTGCCAGCACCCTCAGGTGGACAGGGGTCTACGAGCAGTACTTC. Amino acid sequence: CASTLRWTGVYEQYF.

Judged by abundance, this clonotype is medium-sized. This chain uses TRBV10-3 with TRBJ1-5; perhaps TRBD1 as D (5 bases). Trimming shortened V by 0 bases and J by 0 bases, and 6 bases separated the two germline ends. CDR1 and CDR2 (germline): ENHRY, SYGVKD. The CDR3 consists of 15 residues. The CDR3 sequence: CAISESQGSNQPQHF. The CDR3 coding sequence is TGTGCCATCAGTGAGTCCCAGGGTAGCAATCAGCCCCAGCATTTT.

The chain recombines TRBV19 with TRBJ1-5; no definite D call. Germline loops: CDR1 LNHDA, CDR2 SQIVND (reference sequence). Trimming pared 1 base from V and 0 bases from J, leaving 7 bases between. The CDR3 is 15 amino acids. CDR3 loop: CASSIGIHSNQPQHF. The CDR3 DNA follows: TGTGCCAGTAGTATAGGGATACATAGCAATCAGCCCCAGCATTTT. Complete variable domain (other parts from reference TRBV19 and TRBJ1-5): DGGITQSPKYLFRKEGQNVTLSCEQNLNHDAMYWYRQDPGQGLRLIYYSQIVNDFQKGDIAEGYSVSREKKESFPLTVTSAQKNPTAFYLCASSIGIHSNQPQHFGDGTRLSIL.

V usage is TRBV7-8 and J usage is TRBJ1-2, with D uncertain. The CDR3 has 13 amino acids. V was shortened by 5 bases and J by 8 bases, with 15 bases between the two germline ends. CDR1 and CDR2 (germline): SGHVS, FQNEAQ. In nucleotides, the CDR3 is TGTGCCAGCAGCCCGAGTAGGGTAGGAGGCTACACCTTC. It translates to CASSPSRVGGYTF.

This clonotype was recorded many times. This chain joins TRBV3-1 and TRBJ2-1, with 8 bases lining up with TRBD1. Germline CDR1 and CDR2: LGHDT and YNNKEL (reference sequence). The CDR3 loop spans 15 amino acids. V was pared by 4 bases and J by 4 bases, with 6 bases of the junction left unmatched. The CDR3 reads CASSRRGRDYNEQFF. CDR3 nucleotides: TGTGCCAGCAGCCGCAGGGGGCGCGATTACAATGAGCAGTTCTTC.

The J gene is TRBJ2-3, the V gene TRBV24-1; D unclear. The germline V gene encodes CDR1 KGHDR and CDR2 SFDVKD. The CDR3 has 11 residues. V dropped 9 bases and J dropped 7 bases, with 10 bases sitting between them. The CDR3 region has the DNA TGTGCCACCCAGTTTGGGAATACGCAGTATTTT. Residues: CATQFGNTQYF.

This clonotype has ten or more counts. The V call is TRBV7-2, the J call TRBJ2-3; 9 bases line up with TRBD1. Germline lookup yields CDR1 SGHTA and CDR2 FQGNSA. The trim removed 2 bases at V and 13 bases at J, leaving 10 bases unmatched. The CDR3 is 14 amino acids. The CDR3 coding sequence is TGTGCCAGCAGCTTAAGGACAGGGGTAAAAGAGGAGTATTTT. Its translation is CASSLRTGVKEEYF. Variable domain in full (rest from reference TRBV7-2 and TRBJ2-3): GAGVSQSPSNKVTEKGKDVELRCDPISGHTALYWYRQSLGQGLEFLIYFQGNSAPDKSGLPSDRFSAERTGGSVSTLTIQRTQQEDSAVYLCASSLRTGVKEEYFGPGTRLTVL.

The chain joins TRBV7-8 to TRBJ2-7; 8 nucleotides match TRBD2. Germline CDR1 and CDR2: SGHVS and FQNEAQ. V was clipped by 1 base and J by 2 bases; unmatched bases: 4. The CDR3 contains 15 residues. The CDR3 nucleotides read TGTGCCAGCAGCTTAGGTCTAGCGGGCGCCTACGAGCAGTACTTC. This gives the protein CASSLGLAGAYEQYF. Full variable domain (remainder filled in from reference TRBV7-8 and TRBJ2-7): GAGVSQSPRYKVAKRGQDVALRCDPISGHVSLFWYQQALGQGPEFLTYFQNEAQLDKSGLPSDRFFAERPEGSVSTLKIQRTQQEDSAVYLCASSLGLAGAYEQYFGPGTRLTVT.

This clonotype was counted a single time. This chain uses TRBV18 with TRBJ1-1; D is uncertain. The CDR3 sequence is 15 residues long. Germline-derived CDR1 and CDR2 are KGHSH and LQKENI. V dropped 6 bases and J dropped 1 base, with 15 bases sitting between them. CDR3 sequence reads: CASSPLGLENTEAFF. CDR3 DNA: TGTGCCAGCTCGCCCCTGGGCCTAGAGAACACTGAAGCTTTCTTT.

This chain joins TRBV19 and TRBJ1-5, with D possibly TRBD1 on 6 matching bases. Trimming stripped 1 base from V and 6 bases from J, with 13 bases between. Germline V gives CDR1 LNHDA, CDR2 SQIVND (reference sequence). The CDR3 is 15 residues long. In nucleotides, the CDR3 is TGTGCCAGTAGTATAGGAAACAGGGAGGGTCAGCCCCAGCATTTT. This encodes CASSIGNREGQPQHF.

The chain joins TRBV2 to TRBJ1-6; TRBD1 is a possible D gene (6 bases). The CDR3 is made up of 15 amino acids. Germline CDR1 is SNHLY and CDR2 is FYNNEI. Trimming took off 6 bases at V and 9 bases at J, with 18 bases between the two ends. CDR3 nucleotides: TGTGCCAGCAGCTTAGGCGCGGGGGCAGCTTCACCCCTCCACTTT. It encodes CASSLGAGAASPLHF.

This clonotype has ten or more counts. V usage is TRBV19 and J usage is TRBJ2-7, with D uncertain. The CDR3 consists of 11 residues. Trimming took 4 bases from V and 2 from J, leaving 3 bases between them. Germline-derived CDR1 and CDR2 are LNHDA and SQIVND (reference sequence). CDR3 sequence: CASSNTYEQYF. For the CDR3, the DNA is TGTGCCAGTAGTAACACCTACGAGCAGTACTTC.

The chain carries TRBV7-2 and TRBJ2-7; 8 nucleotides align to TRBD1. The V gene end was trimmed by 1 base and the J gene end by 5 bases; junction bases not matched to a gene: 7. From germline, CDR1 is SGHTA and CDR2 FQGNSA. The CDR3 is made up of 15 amino acids. The DNA of the CDR3 is TGTGCCAGCAGCTTAGTCGGACAGGGCAACGACGAGCAGTACTTC. This codes for CASSLVGQGNDEQYF. The full variable domain, completed using reference TRBV7-2 and TRBJ2-7, is GAGVSQSPSNKVTEKGKDVELRCDPISGHTALYWYRQSLGQGLEFLIYFQGNSAPDKSGLPSDRFSAERTGGSVSTLTIQRTQQEDSAVYLCASSLVGQGNDEQYFGPGTRLTVT.

The V and J genes are TRBV10-3 and TRBJ2-3; D unresolved. Looked up from germline, CDR1 is ENHRY and CDR2 is SYGVKD. V gave up 7 bases and J gave up 2 bases, with 10 bases separating them. There are 13 residues in the CDR3. The CDR3 bases are TGTGCCATCAATTACCTATTCACAGATACGCAGTATTTT. It specifies CAINYLFTDTQYF.

This rearrangement joins TRBV7-9 to TRBJ1-4; no clear D. The V end was cut by 1 base, the J end by 2 bases, with 2 bases between. The CDR3 is 13 amino acids. Germline V gene data show CDR1 as SEHNR and CDR2 as FQNEAQ (reference sequence). As DNA, the CDR3 is TGTGCCAGCAGCTTAGTTACTAATGAAAAACTGTTTTTT. Translated, it gives CASSLVTNEKLFF.

The rearrangement links TRBV2 to TRBJ1-1; tentatively, D is TRBD1 (5 bases). V was cut by 5 bases and J by 8 bases, with 18 bases left in between. This CDR3 spans 14 amino acids. Per the germline V gene, CDR1 is SNHLY and CDR2 is FYNNEI. The CDR3 region is CASSPMGLIPEAFF. CDR3 DNA: TGTGCCAGCAGTCCGATGGGACTTATACCCGAAGCTTTCTTT.

This clonotype was found once. V usage is TRBV2 and J usage is TRBJ1-6, with a possible D match to TRBD1 (5 bases). V was shortened by 3 bases and J by 7 bases, with 13 bases between the two germline ends. The CDR3 loop spans 15 amino acids. CDR1 is SNHLY, CDR2 FYNNEI, per germline. This chain's CDR3 is CASSEQGFTNSPLHF. The CDR3 DNA reads as TGTGCCAGCAGTGAGCAGGGTTTCACGAATTCACCCCTCCACTTT.

The sample holds many counts of this clonotype. V usage is TRBV5-5 and J usage is TRBJ1-2; D unclear. The V gene lost 3 bases and the J gene lost 2 bases, with 11 bases spanning the gap. Germline CDR1 and CDR2: SGHKS and YYEKEE (reference sequence). The CDR3 is 14 residues long. CDR3: CASSSPTINYGYTF. In DNA form, the CDR3 reads TGTGCCAGCAGCTCCCCGACGATAAACTATGGCTACACCTTC.

The chain combines TRBV7-3 with TRBJ2-5, with 7 nucleotides matching TRBD1. This CDR3 has 13 residues. V was pared by 5 bases and J by 3 bases, with 3 bases of the junction left unmatched. Germline V lookup: CDR1 SGHTA, CDR2 FQGTGA. The CDR3 reads CASSRGQKETQYF. The CDR3 nucleotides are TGTGCCAGCAGCCGGGGACAGAAAGAGACCCAGTACTTC.

This clonotype has more than one count but fewer than ten. The V call is TRBV24-1, the J call TRBJ2-1, with TRBD1 identical over 8 bases. The CDR3 has 14 amino acids. V shed 6 bases, J shed 4 bases, and the junction held 4 bases outside the gene matches. CDR1 and CDR2 from the germline V gene are KGHDR and SFDVKD. CDR3 sequence: CATSLTGDYNEQFF. The CDR3 DNA reads as TGTGCCACCAGTTTGACAGGGGATTACAATGAGCAGTTCTTC.

This clonotype appeared many times. The chain links TRBV7-2 to TRBJ1-1; D gene unclear. The CDR3 spans 14 residues. The V and J ends lost 5 bases and 0 bases respectively, with 10 bases between them. Germline-derived CDR1 and CDR2 are SGHTA and FQGNSA. The CDR3 DNA follows: TGTGCCAGCAGCCCCGGGGTCATGAACACTGAAGCTTTCTTT. This gives the protein CASSPGVMNTEAFF.

The gene calls are TRBV19 and TRBJ1-1; TRBD1 matches at 7 bases. Germline V gene sequence: CDR1 LNHDA, CDR2 SQIVND (reference sequence). Trimming took 7 bases from V and 4 from J; bases not matched to a gene: 9. The CDR3 loop spans 14 amino acids. As DNA, the CDR3 is TGTGCCAGTATGAAAGGGGGCGATGGCACTGAAGCTTTCTTT. Its translation: CASMKGGDGTEAFF.

This clonotype was counted ten times or more. At one end, the junction sequence differs from germline, possibly due to a read error. V gene TRBV11-2 combines with J gene TRBJ1-2; a possible D gene is TRBD1 (6 bases). The CDR3 consists of 12 residues. CDR1 is SGHAT, CDR2 FQNNGV, per germline. The CDR3: CASRLGGYGYTF. CDR3 in DNA: TGTGCCAGCAGATTAGGGGGGTATGGCTACACCTTC.